A single sample is the source of the 8 T cell receptor beta chains below, sequenced in a study of CD8 T cells in Susac syndrome. RNA amounts of about 0.5 to 1 ug underwent reverse transcription with random hexamers. TCRdb reanalysed the immunoSEQ multiplex PCR reads using MiXCR and keeps one entry per CDR3 protein. The table shows around 130,000 distinct CDR3 sequences, with approximately 94% occurring only once. Sequenced input: CD4+ T cells from PBMCs. The origin of the receptors is a human donor in good health.

The rearrangement links TRBV18 to TRBJ2-3, with 13 bases aligning to TRBD2. The germline V gene encodes CDR1 KGHSH and CDR2 LQKENI. V gave up 1 base and J gave up 0 bases; unmatched junction bases: 1. CDR3 length equals 17 residues. Written as DNA, the CDR3 is TGTGCCAGCTCACCACGGGGACTAGCGGGGAGCACAGATACGCAGTATTTT. It specifies CASSPRGLAGSTDTQYF.

This clonotype is a singleton in its sample. This chain joins TRBV19 and TRBJ1-1; D is undetermined. V was cut by 4 bases and J by 1 base, with 13 bases left in between. There are 15 residues in the CDR3. Per the germline V gene, CDR1 is LNHDA and CDR2 is SQIVND (reference sequence). CDR3: CASSSSGEGNTEAFF. CDR3 bases: TGTGCCAGTAGTAGCTCCGGGGAGGGGAACACTGAAGCTTTCTTT.

This clonotype was found once. DNA for the CDR3: TGCAGCGTGCCAGGACTAGCGGGAGACACCGGGGAGCTGTTTTTT. This codes for CSVPGLAGDTGELFF. The chain is built from TRBV29-1 and TRBJ2-2, with 13 positions matching TRBD2. Germline CDR1 and CDR2: SQVTM and ANQGSEA. With 6 bases clipped from V and 3 bases from J, the junction kept 4 bases outside the gene matches. The CDR3 runs to 15 residues.

V usage is TRBV20-1 and J usage is TRBJ2-5; the match to TRBD2 covers 7 bases. The CDR3 consists of 15 residues. With 3 bases clipped from V and 5 bases from J, the junction kept 12 bases outside the gene matches. Germline V lookup: CDR1 DFQATT, CDR2 SNEGSKA (reference sequence). CDR3 DNA sequence: TGCAGTGCTAGTTTGGCGGGAGATCGGTCGGAGACCCAGTACTTC. Protein product: CSASLAGDRSETQYF.

The chain links TRBV5-6 to TRBJ2-5; 7 positions match TRBD2. The CDR3 spans 13 residues. Germline assignment: CDR1 SGHDT and CDR2 YYEEEE. V was clipped by 0 bases and J by 5 bases; unmatched bases: 1. The CDR3 protein is CASSLVAGETQYF. The CDR3 DNA reads as TGTGCCAGCAGCTTGGTAGCGGGCGAGACCCAGTACTTC.

The gene calls are TRBV20-1 and TRBJ2-5; D could derive from TRBD1 or TRBD2 (5 bases each). The V and J ends lost 8 bases and 4 bases respectively, with 17 bases between them. Germline loops: CDR1 DFQATT, CDR2 SNEGSKA (reference sequence). The CDR3 runs to 13 residues. The CDR3 loop is CSLASQGPETQYF. CDR3 sequence (DNA): TGCAGTCTAGCTTCCCAGGGTCCAGAGACCCAGTACTTC.

The chain recombines TRBV24-1 with TRBJ1-5; D is perhaps TRBD1 (5 bases). Germline V gene sequence: CDR1 KGHDR, CDR2 SFDVKD. The CDR3 length is 14 residues. V was clipped by 2 bases and J by 9 bases, with 13 bases between them. The CDR3 here is CATSDWGVLSPQHF. For the CDR3, the DNA is TGTGCCACCAGTGATTGGGGGGTCCTCTCGCCCCAGCATTTT.

The genes are TRBV7-6 and TRBJ1-1; no definite D call. Trimming removed 5 bases at V and 3 bases at J, with 10 bases between. Germline V lookup: CDR1 SGHVS, CDR2 FNYEAQ. The CDR3 runs to 13 residues. CDR3 in amino acids: CASSKDRDTEAFF. CDR3 in DNA: TGTGCCAGCAGCAAAGATCGGGACACTGAAGCTTTCTTT.